The 4 T cell receptor beta chains listed next were all sequenced from one sample in a study of vaccination effects on CD4 cells after COVID-19. Their recognized antigens are unknown. The culture ran for 10 days, and then CD4+ T cells were isolated. Between March and December 2020, the person had a SARS-CoV-2 infection that PCR confirmed. Everyone in the study got two shots of either the BNT162b2 or mRNA-1273 vaccine. This table comes from immunoSEQ multiplex PCR, and its TCRdb copy is limited to in-frame clones, with some not included. The data hold some 31,000 clones, with around 74% observed a single time. The input for sequencing was CD4+ T cells from PBMCs cultured without peptide, taken after COVID-19 vaccination. The receptors originated from a human donor who had a prior SARS-CoV-2 infection.

V and J are TRBV12-5 and TRBJ2-3; tentatively, D is TRBD2 (5 bases). The CDR3 has 12 amino acids. Germline-derived CDR1 and CDR2 are LGHNT and FRNRAP. V was shortened by 7 bases and J by 4 bases, with 9 bases between the two germline ends. This CDR3 reads CASAGVADTQYF. The CDR3 DNA reads TGTGCTAGTGCCGGGGTCGCAGATACGCAGTATTTT.

As for this clone: The same CDR3 can be traced to other DNA sequences in this sample. The chain employs TRBV6-5 and TRBJ2-3; 8 bases map to TRBD2. Germline V lookup: CDR1 MNHEY, CDR2 SVGAGI. This CDR3 region has 15 residues. V was clipped by 6 bases and J by 0 bases; unmatched bases: 5. CDR3 in DNA: TGTGCCAGCAGGAATAGCGGGGCGAGCACAGATACGCAGTATTTT. Protein sequence: CASRNSGASTDTQYF.

The rearrangement uses TRBV5-1 and TRBJ1-1; D remains ambiguous. Germline V CDR1 and CDR2: SGHRS, YFSETQ. Trimming cost V 1 base and J 1 base, with 8 bases left between them. The CDR3 consists of 14 residues. The CDR3 region is CASSLLPGNTEAFF. For the CDR3, the DNA is TGCGCCAGCAGCTTGCTCCCGGGGAACACTGAAGCTTTCTTT.

The rearrangement joins TRBV24-1 to TRBJ2-1; 10 positions agree with TRBD2. The CDR3 is 16 residues long. CDR1 and CDR2 from the germline V gene are KGHDR and SFDVKD. With V trimmed by 4 bases and J by 8 bases, 10 bases remained unmatched. Here the CDR3 reads CATSDASGRRQDEQFF. The CDR3 nucleotides read TGTGCCACCAGTGACGCTAGCGGGAGACGTCAGGATGAGCAGTTCTTC.